Listed below are T cell receptor beta chains from one sample, sequenced in a study of shared clonotypes between healthy human individuals. Method: immunoSEQ multiplex PCR; TCRdb's copy keeps in-frame clones and lacks some. The sample consists of a few million clones, more than 85% of them appearing once. The sequencing sample was made of naive CD4+ T cells from PBMCs. All receptors come from a man between 18 and 35 years old in good health. Some clones in this sample may be carry-over from other donors' samples. CDR3s include the opening cysteine and the closing phenylalanine or tryptophan. Fields, in order: V gene, D gene, clone size, J gene, CDR3 protein, CDR3 DNA. D genes are given only for firm matches. Some rows have no size entry. The others give once, few or many, or a class for an expanded clone.

V: TRBV6-5; D: -; size: -; J: TRBJ2-4; CDR3: CASRLQATNIQYF; DNA: TGTGCCAGCAGACTACAGGCAACGAACATTCAGTACTTC
V: TRBV5-1; D: -; size: -; J: TRBJ2-7; CDR3: CASSPWGEEGSYEQYF; DNA: TGCGCCAGCAGCCCCTGGGGGGAGGAAGGGTCCTACGAGCAGTACTTC
V: TRBV28; D: TRBD1; size: -; J: TRBJ2-2; CDR3: CASRYYRGLENTGELFF; DNA: TGTGCCAGCAGATACTACAGGGGCCTCGAGAACACCGGGGAGCTGTTTTTT
V: TRBV11-1; D: -; size: -; J: TRBJ1-1; CDR3: CASSQRGARAFF; DNA: TGTGCCAGCAGCCAGCGTGGGGCTAGAGCTTTCTTT
V: TRBV6-5; D: -; size: -; J: TRBJ1-5; CDR3: CASSLRRNQPQHF; DNA: TGTGCCAGCAGTTTGAGGCGCAATCAGCCCCAGCATTTT
V: TRBV7-9; D: TRBD1; size: -; J: TRBJ1-2; CDR3: CASSLLEGAGGYTF; DNA: TGTGCCAGCAGCTTATTAGAGGGGGCTGGTGGCTACACCTTC
V: TRBV7-6; D: TRBD2; size: -; J: TRBJ2-3; CDR3: CASSPPLLAGITDTQYF; DNA: TGTGCCAGCAGCCCCCCCCTATTAGCGGGGATCACAGATACGCAGTATTTT
V: TRBV7-9; D: TRBD1; size: -; J: TRBJ1-3; CDR3: CASSSGTAGNTIYF; DNA: TGTGCCAGCAGCTCCGGGACAGCTGGAAACACCATATATTTT
V: TRBV28; D: -; size: -; J: TRBJ2-1; CDR3: CASSLAQADEQFF; DNA: TGTGCCAGCAGTTTGGCACAGGCGGATGAGCAGTTCTTC
V: TRBV28; D: -; size: -; J: TRBJ2-1; CDR3: CASSLGTYNEQFF; DNA: TGTGCCAGCAGTTTAGGGACCTACAATGAGCAGTTCTTC
V: TRBV21-1; D: -; size: -; J: TRBJ2-7; CDR3: CASSAAGTGPEQYF; DNA: TGTGCCAGCAGCGCGGCCGGGACAGGGCCCGAGCAGTACTTC
V: TRBV27; D: -; size: -; J: TRBJ1-5; CDR3: CASSSDSGRGPQHF; DNA: TGTGCCAGCAGTTCGGACAGCGGGCGGGGGCCCCAGCATTTT
V: TRBV28; D: -; size: -; J: TRBJ1-2; CDR3: CASSLSRSRGYTF; DNA: TGTGCCAGCAGTTTGTCACGGTCGCGAGGCTACACCTTC
V: TRBV2; D: TRBD2; size: -; J: TRBJ2-7; CDR3: CASVADHRDYKPRYEQYF; DNA: TGTGCCAGCGTGGCAGACCACCGGGACTACAAACCTAGGTACGAGCAGTACTTC
V: TRBV10-3; D: TRBD2; size: -; J: TRBJ2-7; CDR3: CAISEAPSGSHEQYF; DNA: TGTGCCATCAGTGAGGCTCCTAGCGGGAGCCACGAGCAGTACTTC
V: TRBV19; D: -; size: once; J: TRBJ2-5; CDR3: CASSTGETQYF; DNA: TGTGCCAGTAGTACGGGAGAGACCCAGTACTTC
V: TRBV27; D: -; size: -; J: TRBJ2-1; CDR3: CASSERRTEQFF; DNA: TGTGCCAGCAGCGAGCGGAGAACTGAGCAGTTCTTC
V: TRBV6-1; D: TRBD1; size: -; J: TRBJ2-7; CDR3: CASSEAHRGYEQYF; DNA: TGTGCCAGCAGTGAAGCCCACAGGGGCTACGAGCAGTACTTC
V: TRBV15; D: TRBD2; size: -; J: TRBJ2-7; CDR3: CATSRLLAGVGGEQYF; DNA: TGTGCCACCAGCAGACTGCTAGCGGGAGTAGGTGGCGAGCAGTACTTC
V: TRBV28; D: TRBD1; size: -; J: TRBJ2-7; CDR3: CASSSGGVRDEQYF; DNA: TGTGCCAGCAGCTCAGGGGGCGTTAGGGACGAGCAGTACTTC
V: TRBV4-2; D: -; size: -; J: TRBJ2-5; CDR3: CASSQESRGFETQYF; DNA: TGTGCCAGCAGCCAAGAATCGAGGGGATTTGAGACCCAGTACTTC
V: TRBV18; D: -; size: -; J: TRBJ1-4; CDR3: CASSRGGQLHNEKLFF; DNA: TGTGCCAGCTCCCGCGGTGGACAGCTCCATAATGAAAAACTGTTTTTT
V: TRBV14; D: TRBD1; size: -; J: TRBJ2-4; CDR3: CASSQGRGFENIQYF; DNA: TGTGCCAGCAGCCAGGGCAGGGGGTTTGAAAACATTCAGTACTTC
V: TRBV28; D: -; size: -; J: TRBJ1-5; CDR3: CASSLLTGYSNQPQHF; DNA: TGTGCCAGCAGTTTACTTACAGGTTATAGCAATCAGCCCCAGCATTTT
V: TRBV5-1; D: -; size: -; J: TRBJ2-7; CDR3: CASSFTAQVDEQYF; DNA: TGCGCCAGCAGCTTTACGGCCCAGGTAGACGAGCAGTACTTC
V: TRBV7-9; D: -; size: -; J: TRBJ2-2; CDR3: CASSRVGRGELFF; DNA: TGTGCCAGCAGCCGCGTAGGGCGCGGGGAGCTGTTTTTT
V: TRBV30; D: -; size: -; J: TRBJ1-4; CDR3: CAWRSGLNEKLFF; DNA: TGTGCCTGGAGGTCAGGACTTAATGAAAAACTGTTTTTT
V: TRBV29-1; D: -; size: -; J: TRBJ2-7; CDR3: CSVEFLTERYEQYF; DNA: TGCAGCGTTGAATTCCTGACAGAGAGATACGAGCAGTACTTC
V: TRBV4-1; D: -; size: -; J: TRBJ1-5; CDR3: CASSQDQYQPQHF; DNA: TGCGCCAGCAGCCAAGATCAGTATCAGCCCCAGCATTTT
V: TRBV28; D: -; size: -; J: TRBJ1-1; CDR3: CASHPVANEAFF; DNA: TGTGCCAGCCATCCGGTGGCTAATGAAGCTTTCTTT